This is a list of T cell receptor beta chains from one sample in a study of beta chain features in type 1 diabetes. TCRdb keeps only in-frame clones here, not all; method: immunoSEQ multiplex PCR. The sample lists about 250,000 clones; roughly an eighth were seen once. What was sequenced was naive CD4+ T cells from blood. The receptors come from a woman aged 40 to 55 in good health. The CDR3 runs from the conserved cysteine through the conserved F or W. D genes are given only for firm matches. Clone sizes are given selectively: once, few, many, or a class where the clone is expanded.

V gene: TRBV7-2
clone size: few
D gene: .
J gene: TRBJ2-6
CDR3 protein: CASSLGGRVISGANVLTF
CDR3 DNA: TGTGCCAGCAGCTTAGGTGGCAGGGTAATCTCTGGGGCCAACGTCCTGACTTTC

V gene: TRBV11-2
clone size: .
D gene: .
J gene: TRBJ2-1
CDR3 protein: CASSGGVNEQFF
CDR3 DNA: TGTGCCAGTTCGGGGGGCGTAAATGAGCAGTTCTTC

V gene: TRBV28
clone size: few
D gene: TRBD1
J gene: TRBJ2-7
CDR3 protein: CASSFWETTGVPYEQYF
CDR3 DNA: TGTGCCAGCAGTTTTTGGGAAACAACAGGGGTTCCCTACGAGCAGTACTTC

V gene: TRBV2
clone size: few
D gene: TRBD1
J gene: TRBJ2-2
CDR3 protein: CASRETGLNTGELFF
CDR3 DNA: TGTGCCAGCAGGGAGACAGGGCTTAACACCGGGGAGCTGTTTTTT

V gene: TRBV19
clone size: .
D gene: TRBD1
J gene: TRBJ1-2
CDR3 protein: CASRGQGSNYGYTF
CDR3 DNA: TGTGCCAGTAGAGGACAGGGATCGAACTATGGCTACACCTTC

V gene: TRBV19
clone size: .
D gene: TRBD1
J gene: TRBJ1-2
CDR3 protein: CASSFWRAGGFGYTF
CDR3 DNA: TGTGCCAGTAGTTTCTGGCGGGCAGGGGGCTTCGGCTACACCTTC

V gene: TRBV7-2
clone size: .
D gene: .
J gene: TRBJ2-7
CDR3 protein: CASSLEVAGLGEQYF
CDR3 DNA: TGTGCCAGCAGCTTAGAGGTGGCAGGGTTGGGCGAGCAGTACTTC

V gene: TRBV11-2
clone size: few
D gene: TRBD2
J gene: TRBJ2-1
CDR3 protein: CASSLAILAGGLSNEQFF
CDR3 DNA: TGTGCCAGCAGCTTAGCTATACTAGCGGGGGGGCTATCGAATGAGCAGTTCTTC

V gene: TRBV7-9
clone size: .
D gene: .
J gene: TRBJ1-1
CDR3 protein: CASSYSQGNTEAFF
CDR3 DNA: TGTGCCAGCAGCTATTCCCAGGGGAACACTGAAGCTTTCTTT

V gene: TRBV7-2
clone size: few
D gene: TRBD2
J gene: TRBJ2-3
CDR3 protein: CASSQSGGTDTQYF
CDR3 DNA: TGTGCCAGCAGCCAATCGGGGGGGACAGATACGCAGTATTTT

V gene: TRBV6-1
clone size: few
D gene: .
J gene: TRBJ1-5
CDR3 protein: CASSERERPQHF
CDR3 DNA: TGTGCCAGCAGTGAAAGAGAGAGGCCCCAGCATTTT

V gene: TRBV9
clone size: .
D gene: TRBD2
J gene: TRBJ2-3
CDR3 protein: CASREGGGAQTQYF
CDR3 DNA: TGTGCCAGCAGGGAAGGCGGGGGGGCCCAGACGCAGTATTTT

V gene: TRBV5-4
clone size: few
D gene: TRBD2
J gene: TRBJ2-7
CDR3 protein: CASSDRTSASYEQYF
CDR3 DNA: TGTGCCAGCAGCGACCGGACTAGCGCCTCCTACGAGCAGTACTTC

V gene: TRBV19
clone size: .
D gene: TRBD1
J gene: TRBJ1-1
CDR3 protein: CASSAGDRGNTEAFF
CDR3 DNA: TGTGCCAGTAGTGCGGGGGACAGGGGGAACACTGAAGCTTTCTTT

V gene: TRBV18
clone size: .
D gene: .
J gene: TRBJ2-5
CDR3 protein: CASSPGTRQETQYF
CDR3 DNA: TGTGCCAGCTCACCCGGGACACGCCAAGAGACCCAGTACTTC

V gene: TRBV9
clone size: few
D gene: .
J gene: TRBJ2-3
CDR3 protein: CASSVASTDTQYF
CDR3 DNA: TGTGCCAGCAGCGTAGCTAGCACAGATACGCAGTATTTT

V gene: TRBV18
clone size: .
D gene: TRBD2
J gene: TRBJ2-7
CDR3 protein: CASSPRTSGGYEQYF
CDR3 DNA: TGTGCCAGCTCACCCCGGACTAGCGGGGGGTACGAGCAGTACTTC

V gene: TRBV5-4
clone size: .
D gene: .
J gene: TRBJ1-1
CDR3 protein: CASSRELNTEAFF
CDR3 DNA: TGTGCCAGCAGCAGGGAGTTGAACACTGAAGCTTTCTTT

V gene: TRBV18
clone size: .
D gene: .
J gene: TRBJ1-5
CDR3 protein: CASSPRGADQPQHF
CDR3 DNA: TGTGCCAGCTCACCGCGTGGGGCGGATCAGCCCCAGCATTTT

V gene: TRBV2
clone size: few
D gene: .
J gene: TRBJ1-4
CDR3 protein: CASTSQGRDEKLFF
CDR3 DNA: TGTGCCAGCACATCTCAGGGGAGGGATGAAAAACTGTTTTTT

V gene: TRBV5-1
clone size: .
D gene: .
J gene: TRBJ2-5
CDR3 protein: CASSLGQGQETQYF
CDR3 DNA: TGCGCCAGCAGCCTCGGCCAGGGCCAAGAGACCCAGTACTTC

V gene: TRBV7-9
clone size: .
D gene: TRBD1
J gene: TRBJ2-7
CDR3 protein: CASSFYRDRDWAYEQYF
CDR3 DNA: TGTGCCAGCAGCTTTTACCGGGACAGGGATTGGGCGTACGAGCAGTACTTC

V gene: TRBV7-2
clone size: few
D gene: TRBD1
J gene: TRBJ2-1
CDR3 protein: CASSLDRGRTNEQFF
CDR3 DNA: TGTGCCAGCAGTTTGGACAGGGGGCGAACAAATGAGCAGTTCTTC

V gene: TRBV7-8
clone size: .
D gene: TRBD1
J gene: TRBJ2-7
CDR3 protein: CASSLRGRGRGSYEQYF
CDR3 DNA: TGTGCCAGCAGCTTGCGCGGCAGGGGGCGCGGGTCCTACGAGCAGTACTTC

V gene: TRBV7-9
clone size: .
D gene: TRBD1
J gene: TRBJ1-6
CDR3 protein: CASSLGSGTGLSPLHF
CDR3 DNA: TGTGCCAGCAGCTTAGGGTCAGGGACAGGGCTTTCACCCCTCCACTTT

V gene: TRBV6-6
clone size: .
D gene: TRBD1
J gene: TRBJ2-7
CDR3 protein: CASSYSGQRYEQYF
CDR3 DNA: TGTGCCAGCAGTTACTCGGGACAGAGGTACGAGCAGTACTTC

V gene: TRBV7-8
clone size: .
D gene: .
J gene: TRBJ2-1
CDR3 protein: CASSLGLLNEQFF
CDR3 DNA: TGTGCCAGCAGCCTTGGACTCCTCAATGAGCAGTTCTTC

V gene: TRBV19
clone size: .
D gene: TRBD1
J gene: TRBJ2-7
CDR3 protein: CASSSQTGGLYEQYF
CDR3 DNA: TGTGCCAGTAGTTCGCAGACAGGGGGCTTATACGAGCAGTACTTC

V gene: TRBV5-1
clone size: .
D gene: TRBD1
J gene: TRBJ1-1
CDR3 protein: CASSFLTGGDTEAFF
CDR3 DNA: TGCGCCAGCAGCTTCCTAACAGGGGGCGACACTGAAGCTTTCTTT

V gene: TRBV28
clone size: .
D gene: TRBD1
J gene: TRBJ2-7
CDR3 protein: CASSLLEGQIYEQYF
CDR3 DNA: TGTGCCAGCAGCCTCCTAGAGGGACAGATATACGAGCAGTACTTC

V gene: TRBV6-6
clone size: few
D gene: TRBD1
J gene: TRBJ2-7
CDR3 protein: CASSYLTGYEQYF
CDR3 DNA: TGTGCCAGCAGTTACCTGACAGGGTACGAGCAGTACTTC

V gene: TRBV27
clone size: few
D gene: .
J gene: TRBJ1-5
CDR3 protein: CASSPPVNGIRNQPQHF
CDR3 DNA: TGTGCCAGCAGTCCCCCCGTGAACGGGATTCGCAATCAGCCCCAGCATTTT

V gene: TRBV5-1
clone size: few
D gene: .
J gene: TRBJ2-2
CDR3 protein: CASSLGTSNTGELFF
CDR3 DNA: TGCGCCAGCAGCTTGGGGACTTCGAACACCGGGGAGCTGTTTTTT

V gene: TRBV15
clone size: few
D gene: .
J gene: TRBJ2-4
CDR3 protein: CATSRDQWGVQNIQYF
CDR3 DNA: TGTGCCACCAGCAGAGATCAGTGGGGGGTTCAAAACATTCAGTACTTC

V gene: TRBV7-7
clone size: few
D gene: TRBD2
J gene: TRBJ2-5
CDR3 protein: CASSPIGGFEETQYF
CDR3 DNA: TGTGCCAGCAGCCCGATCGGGGGGTTCGAAGAGACCCAGTACTTC

V gene: TRBV7-9
clone size: few
D gene: .
J gene: TRBJ1-1
CDR3 protein: CASSLGLATEAFF
CDR3 DNA: TGTGCCAGCAGCTTAGGGTTGGCCACTGAAGCTTTCTTT

V gene: TRBV6-4
clone size: few
D gene: TRBD1
J gene: TRBJ2-3
CDR3 protein: CASSRRTGGTDTQYF
CDR3 DNA: TGTGCCAGCAGTAGACGGACAGGGGGCACAGATACGCAGTATTTT

V gene: TRBV9
clone size: .
D gene: .
J gene: TRBJ1-3
CDR3 protein: CASSVTGSGSGNTIYF
CDR3 DNA: TGTGCCAGCAGCGTAACGGGGTCGGGCTCTGGAAACACCATATATTTT

V gene: TRBV6-1
clone size: .
D gene: TRBD1
J gene: TRBJ1-6
CDR3 protein: CASSEWGQGSSYNSPLHF
CDR3 DNA: TGTGCCAGCAGTGAATGGGGACAGGGGAGCTCCTATAATTCACCCCTCCACTTT

V gene: TRBV7-2
clone size: .
D gene: TRBD1
J gene: TRBJ1-6
CDR3 protein: CASSPGTGWESNSPLHF
CDR3 DNA: TGTGCCAGCAGTCCCGGGACAGGTTGGGAGAGTAATTCACCCCTCCACTTT